The clone carrying this T cell receptor beta chain was seen more than once but under ten times. Its antigen is as yet unknown. Trimming shortened V by 4 bases and J by 4 bases, and 19 bases separated the two germline ends. Germline CDR1 is LGHDT and CDR2 is YNNKEL (reference sequence). There are 16 residues in the CDR3. Each CDR3 protein gets one entry after TCRdb re-called the RT-PCR reads with MiXCR. The repertoire consists of around 250,000 distinct CDR3 sequences, with more than 9% occurring once and the leading ten covering approximately 8.4%. The data were taken from a study of response to subunit inactivated influenza vaccine. Whole-study results and caveats: Each seasonal influenza vaccination, the authors suggested, recruits few new T cells.

The receptor's source is a man aged 45 to 65 who received an inactivated influenza vaccine. The J gene is TRBJ1-1, the V gene TRBV3-1; TRBD1 might be the D (6 bases). The specimen was non-naive T cells sorted from PBMCs, collected around two weeks before vaccination. In nucleotides, the CDR3 is TGTGCCAGCAGCCCATTCCGCCAAACAGGGATCACTGAAGCTTTCTTT. Its protein is CASSPFRQTGITEAFF.